Detailed here is one T cell receptor beta chain. Germline V gene lookup returns CDR1 SGHRS and CDR2 YFSETQ. This CDR3 is 16 amino acids long. In preparing each TCR library, 3500 ng of total RNA was used. TCRdb re-called the 5' RACE reads and catalogs CDR3 proteins one per entry, DNA excluded. Recorded for this sample: 350,000 to 550,000 distinct CDR3 sequences. The data derive from a study of monozygotic twins with inflammatory bowel disease. Sequences were obtained from blood. This chain connects TRBV5-1 to TRBJ2-3; checking the TCRdb D call of TRBD2 is not possible without DNA. The TCR sequence derives from a human donor with ulcerative colitis or Crohn's disease, or a healthy co-twin of an affected twin (not recorded which). Here the CDR3 reads CASQGLAGSSGDTQYF. The full variable domain, with the rest looked up from reference TRBV5-1 and TRBJ2-3, is KAGVTQTPRYLIKTRGQQVTLSCSPISGHRSVSWYQQTPGQGLQFLFEYFSETQRNKGNFPGRFSGRQFSNSRSEMNVSTLELGDSALYLCASQGLAGSSGDTQYFGPGTRLTVL.